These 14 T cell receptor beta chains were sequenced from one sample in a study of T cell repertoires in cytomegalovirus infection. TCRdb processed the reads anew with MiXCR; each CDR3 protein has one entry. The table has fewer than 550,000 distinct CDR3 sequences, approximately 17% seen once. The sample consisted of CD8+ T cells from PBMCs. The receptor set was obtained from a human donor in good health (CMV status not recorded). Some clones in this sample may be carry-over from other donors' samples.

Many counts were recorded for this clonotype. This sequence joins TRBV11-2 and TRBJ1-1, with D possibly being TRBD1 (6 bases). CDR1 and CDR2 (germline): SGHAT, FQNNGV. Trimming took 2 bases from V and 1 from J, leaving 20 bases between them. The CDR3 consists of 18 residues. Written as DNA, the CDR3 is TGTGCCAGCAGCTTATGGATGGTAAAAAACAGGGAGAACACTGAAGCTTTCTTT. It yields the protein CASSLWMVKNRENTEAFF.

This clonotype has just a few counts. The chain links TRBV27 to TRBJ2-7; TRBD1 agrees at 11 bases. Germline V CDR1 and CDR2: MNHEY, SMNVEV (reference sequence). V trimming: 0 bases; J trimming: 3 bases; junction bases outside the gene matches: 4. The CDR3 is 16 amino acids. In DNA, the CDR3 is TGTGCCAGCAGTTTATCGGGGGACAGGGGGGACTACGAGCAGTACTTC. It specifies CASSLSGDRGDYEQYF.

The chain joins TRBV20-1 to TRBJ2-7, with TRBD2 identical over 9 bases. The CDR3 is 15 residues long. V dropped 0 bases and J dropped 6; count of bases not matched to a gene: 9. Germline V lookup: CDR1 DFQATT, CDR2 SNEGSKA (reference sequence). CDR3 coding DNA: TGCAGTGCTAGAGATTATTTGGCGGGAGGGCTCGAGCAGTACTTC. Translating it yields CSARDYLAGGLEQYF.

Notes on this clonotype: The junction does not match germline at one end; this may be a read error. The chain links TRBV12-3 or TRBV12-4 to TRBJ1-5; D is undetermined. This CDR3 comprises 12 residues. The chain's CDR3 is CASSPSNQPPHF. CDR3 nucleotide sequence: TGTGCTAGCAGTCCCAGTAATCAGCCCCCGCATTTT.

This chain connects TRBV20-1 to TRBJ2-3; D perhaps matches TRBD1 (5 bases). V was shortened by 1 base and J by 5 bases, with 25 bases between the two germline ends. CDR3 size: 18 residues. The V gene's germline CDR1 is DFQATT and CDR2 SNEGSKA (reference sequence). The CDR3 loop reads CSARGRDRPDQLLDTQYF. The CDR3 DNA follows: TGCAGTGCTAGAGGAAGAGACAGACCCGACCAACTTTTAGATACGCAGTATTTT.

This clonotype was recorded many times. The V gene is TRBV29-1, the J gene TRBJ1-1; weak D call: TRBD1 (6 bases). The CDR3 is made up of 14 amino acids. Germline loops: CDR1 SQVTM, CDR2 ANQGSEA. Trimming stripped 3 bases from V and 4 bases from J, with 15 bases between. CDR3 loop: CSVEHGGLGTEAFF. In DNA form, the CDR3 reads TGCAGCGTTGAGCACGGGGGGCTTGGCACTGAAGCTTTCTTT.

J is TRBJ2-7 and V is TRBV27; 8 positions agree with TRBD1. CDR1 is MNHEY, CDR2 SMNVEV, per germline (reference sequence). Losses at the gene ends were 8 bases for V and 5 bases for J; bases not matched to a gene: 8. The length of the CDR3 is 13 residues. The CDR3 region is CASALGQGDEQYF. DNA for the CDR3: TGTGCCAGCGCACTCGGACAGGGCGACGAGCAGTACTTC.

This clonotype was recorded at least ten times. CDR3 amino acids: CASGLEVLAGQRNTEAFF. For the CDR3, the DNA is TGTGCTAGTGGTTTGGAGGTCCTCGCGGGACAGAGGAACACTGAAGCTTTCTTT. The V and J genes are TRBV12-5 and TRBJ1-1, with 7 bases matching TRBD1. The germline V gene has CDR1 LGHNT and CDR2 FRNRAP. The trim removed 1 base at V and 1 base at J, leaving 12 bases unmatched. The CDR3 is 18 amino acids.

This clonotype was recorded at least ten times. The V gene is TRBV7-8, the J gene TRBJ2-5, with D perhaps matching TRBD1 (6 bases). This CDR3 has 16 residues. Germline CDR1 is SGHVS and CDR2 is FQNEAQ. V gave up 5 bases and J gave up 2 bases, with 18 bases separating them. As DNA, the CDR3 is TGTGCCAGCAGCCCCCCGACAGGCCCTCGACAAGAGACCCAGTACTTC. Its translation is CASSPPTGPRQETQYF.

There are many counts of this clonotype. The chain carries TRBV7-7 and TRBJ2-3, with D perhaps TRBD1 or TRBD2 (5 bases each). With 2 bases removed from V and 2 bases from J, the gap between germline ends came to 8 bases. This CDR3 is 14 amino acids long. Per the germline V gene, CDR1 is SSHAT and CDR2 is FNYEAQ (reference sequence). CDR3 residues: CASSLRDDTDTQYF. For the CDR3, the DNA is TGTGCCAGCAGCTTAAGGGACGACACAGATACGCAGTATTTT.

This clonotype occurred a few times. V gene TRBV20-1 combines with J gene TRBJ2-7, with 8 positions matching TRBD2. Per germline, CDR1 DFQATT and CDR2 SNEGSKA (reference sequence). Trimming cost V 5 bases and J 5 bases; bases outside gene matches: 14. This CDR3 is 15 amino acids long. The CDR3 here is CSAPREREFEDEQYF. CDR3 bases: TGCAGTGCTCCCCGCGAGCGGGAGTTCGAGGACGAGCAGTACTTC.

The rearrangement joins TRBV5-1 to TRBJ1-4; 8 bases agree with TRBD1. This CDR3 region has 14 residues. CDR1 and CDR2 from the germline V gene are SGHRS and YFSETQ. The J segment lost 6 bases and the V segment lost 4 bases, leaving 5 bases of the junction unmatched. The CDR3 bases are TGCGCCAGCAGCGAACAGGGGGGACATGAAAAACTGTTTTTT. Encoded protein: CASSEQGGHEKLFF.

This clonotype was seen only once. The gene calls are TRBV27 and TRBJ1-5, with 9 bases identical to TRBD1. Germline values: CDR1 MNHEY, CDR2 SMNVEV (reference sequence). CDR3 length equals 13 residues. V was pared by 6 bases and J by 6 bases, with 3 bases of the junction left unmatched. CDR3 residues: CASRGQGGQPQHF. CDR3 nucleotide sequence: TGTGCCAGCAGGGGACAGGGCGGTCAGCCCCAGCATTTT.

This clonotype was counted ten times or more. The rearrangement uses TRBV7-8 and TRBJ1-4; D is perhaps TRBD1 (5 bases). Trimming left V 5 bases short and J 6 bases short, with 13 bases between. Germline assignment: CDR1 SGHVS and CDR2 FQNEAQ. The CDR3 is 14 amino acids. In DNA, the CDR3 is TGTGCCAGCAGCCCCGGGGGATCCCATGAAAAACTGTTTTTT. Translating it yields CASSPGGSHEKLFF.